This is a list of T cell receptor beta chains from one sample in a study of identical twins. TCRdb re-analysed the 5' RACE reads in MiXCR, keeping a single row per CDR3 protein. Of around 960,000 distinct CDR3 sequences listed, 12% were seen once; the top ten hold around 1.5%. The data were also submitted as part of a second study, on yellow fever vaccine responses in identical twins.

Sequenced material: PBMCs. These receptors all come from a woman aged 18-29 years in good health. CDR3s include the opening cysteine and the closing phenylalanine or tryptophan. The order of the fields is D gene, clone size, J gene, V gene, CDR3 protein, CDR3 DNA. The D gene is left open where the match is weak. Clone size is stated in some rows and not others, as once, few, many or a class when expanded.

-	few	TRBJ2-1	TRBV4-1	CASSRPFDRYNEQFF	TGCGCCAGCAGCCGACCCTTTGACCGCTACAATGAGCAGTTCTTC
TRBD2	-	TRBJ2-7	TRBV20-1	CSASEDLAGVNEQYF	TGCAGTGCCTCCGAGGACCTAGCGGGAGTAAATGAGCAGTACTTC
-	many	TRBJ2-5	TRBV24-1	CATSVRGNNQETQYF	TGTGCCACCAGTGTCCGGGGGAACAACCAAGAGACCCAGTACTTC
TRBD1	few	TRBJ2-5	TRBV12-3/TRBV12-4	CASSWTGAAGTQYF	TGTGCCAGCAGTTGGACAGGTGCTGCGGGGACCCAGTACTTC
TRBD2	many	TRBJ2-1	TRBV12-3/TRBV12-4	CASSPGVAGDWDEQFF	TGTGCCAGCAGCCCCGGAGTAGCGGGGGACTGGGATGAGCAGTTCTTC
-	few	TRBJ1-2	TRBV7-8	CASSLVNTVGPIYGYTF	TGTGCCAGCAGCTTAGTTAATACAGTTGGGCCGATCTATGGCTACACCTTC
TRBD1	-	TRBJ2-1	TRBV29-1	CSVEGTAAASYNEQFF	TGCAGCGTCGAAGGGACAGCCGCGGCCTCCTACAATGAGCAGTTCTTC
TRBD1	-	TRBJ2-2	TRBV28	CASSKEQGWTGELFF	TGTGCCAGCAGTAAAGAACAGGGGTGGACCGGGGAGCTGTTTTTT
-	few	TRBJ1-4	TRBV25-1	CASSGGILAGEKLFF	TGTGCCAGCAGTGGTGGGATCCTGGCGGGGGAAAAACTGTTTTTT
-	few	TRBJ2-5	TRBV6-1	CASTNYPGSAGETQYF	TGTGCCAGCACCAACTACCCGGGGTCGGCAGGGGAGACCCAGTACTTC
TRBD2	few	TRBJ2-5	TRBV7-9	CASSPEEAGVQETQYF	TGTGCCAGCAGCCCCGAGGAAGCGGGAGTACAAGAGACCCAGTACTTC
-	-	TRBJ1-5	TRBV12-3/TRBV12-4	CASNTGPRQPQHF	TGTGCCAGCAATACCGGCCCGCGTCAGCCCCAGCATTTT
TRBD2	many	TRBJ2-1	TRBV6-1	CASTSGSGGAGEQFF	TGTGCCAGCACCTCCGGTAGCGGGGGGGCCGGTGAGCAGTTCTTC
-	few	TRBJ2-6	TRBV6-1	CASNKGGAGANVLTF	TGTGCCAGCAATAAAGGGGGGGCCGGGGCCAACGTCCTGACTTTC
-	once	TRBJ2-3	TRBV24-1	CATSDRARGNTQYF	TGTGCCACCAGTGACCGGGCTAGAGGGAATACGCAGTATTTT
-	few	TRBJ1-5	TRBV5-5	CASSLWGARNQPQHF	TGTGCCAGCAGCTTGTGGGGGGCAAGAAATCAGCCCCAGCATTTT
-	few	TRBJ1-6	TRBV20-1	CSARPGAYNSPLHF	TGCAGTGCTAGACCAGGAGCCTATAATTCACCCCTCCACTTT
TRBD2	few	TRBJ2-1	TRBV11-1	CASSPFSAGGYNEQFF	TGTGCCAGCAGCCCCTTTTCAGCGGGGGGGTACAATGAGCAGTTCTTC
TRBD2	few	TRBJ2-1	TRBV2	CASKGNGRAVYNEQFF	TGTGCCAGCAAAGGGAACGGGAGGGCCGTCTACAATGAGCAGTTCTTC
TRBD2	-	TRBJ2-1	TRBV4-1	CASSPTSGRWNEQFF	TGCGCCAGCAGCCCGACTAGCGGGAGGTGGAATGAGCAGTTCTTC
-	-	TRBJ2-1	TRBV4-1	CASSQATLTPISYNEQFF	TGCGCCAGCAGCCAAGCGACCCTAACACCGATCTCCTACAATGAGCAGTTCTTC
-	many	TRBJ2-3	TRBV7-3	CASRRDSTDTQYF	TGTGCCAGCAGACGGGACTCCACAGATACGCAGTATTTT
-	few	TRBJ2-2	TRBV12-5	CASALPGQAGGELFF	TGTGCTAGTGCCCTCCCGGGGCAGGCGGGCGGGGAGCTGTTTTTT
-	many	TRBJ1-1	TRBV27	CASSFTLNTEAFF	TGTGCCAGCAGTTTCACACTGAACACTGAAGCTTTCTTT
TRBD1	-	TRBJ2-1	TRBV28	CASSFQGALPQYNEQFF	TGTGCCAGCAGTTTTCAGGGGGCATTGCCCCAATACAATGAGCAGTTCTTC
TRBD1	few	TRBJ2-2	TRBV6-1	CASSEAQGGWTGELFF	TGTGCCAGCAGTGAAGCACAGGGGGGATGGACCGGGGAGCTGTTTTTT
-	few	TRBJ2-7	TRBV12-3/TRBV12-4	CASSLAARGLAGSYEQYF	TGTGCCAGCAGTTTAGCGGCAAGGGGGCTAGCGGGCTCCTACGAGCAGTACTTC
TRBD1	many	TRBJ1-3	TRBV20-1	CSARDGTGGSGNTIYF	TGCAGTGCTAGAGACGGGACAGGGGGCTCTGGAAACACCATATATTTT
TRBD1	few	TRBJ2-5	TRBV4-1	CASSRRTGSPWETQYF	TGCGCCAGCAGCCGTAGGACAGGTAGCCCTTGGGAGACCCAGTACTTC